What follows are 22 T cell receptor beta chains derived from one specimen sequenced in a study of shared clonotypes between healthy human individuals. Method: immunoSEQ multiplex PCR; TCRdb's copy keeps in-frame clones and lacks some. The table lists fewer than 3 million clones, roughly 92% of them singletons, with around 0.38% in the top ten. The source material was naive CD4+ T cells from PBMCs. Subset here: CD45RA+ positively selected. The origin of the receptors is a man aged 18 to 29 in good health. Some clones in this sample may be carry-over from other donors' samples.

This clone was seen only once. The rearrangement joins TRBV27 to TRBJ1-1; 10 positions agree with TRBD1. This CDR3 is 17 amino acids long. Losses at the gene ends were 3 bases for V and 0 bases for J; bases not matched to a gene: 7. The germline V gene encodes CDR1 MNHEY and CDR2 SMNVEV (reference sequence). As DNA, the CDR3 is TGTGCCAGCAGTTTGGGACAGGGGCGTAAAATGAACACTGAAGCTTTCTTT. Translation gives CASSLGQGRKMNTEAFF.

The chain has TRBV18 and TRBJ2-3; 10 nucleotides agree with TRBD2. This CDR3 is 16 amino acids long. Germline assignment: CDR1 KGHSH and CDR2 LQKENI. Trimming took 3 bases from V and 3 from J; bases not matched to a gene: 6. CDR3 nucleotide sequence: TGTGCCAGCTCACCCGCTAGCGGGAGAACGACAGATACGCAGTATTTT. Translated, it gives CASSPASGRTTDTQYF.

The CDR3 loop is CASSVSGGGGAKNIQYF. The CDR3 DNA reads TGTGCCAGCAGCGTCTCGGGGGGAGGTGGAGCCAAAAACATTCAGTACTTC. The chain joins TRBV11-2 to TRBJ2-4; 7 positions match TRBD2. The CDR3 spans 17 residues. Germline-derived CDR1 and CDR2 are SGHAT and FQNNGV. Unmatched junction bases numbered 10, after V lost 5 bases and J lost 0 bases.

V usage is TRBV9 and J usage is TRBJ2-2, with no clear D. V lost 0 bases and J 1 base, leaving 10 bases between the germline ends. Germline loops: CDR1 SGDLS, CDR2 YYNGEE. CDR3 length equals 16 residues. For the CDR3, the DNA is TGTGCCAGCAGCGTAGCTTACCAGGAGAACACCGGGGAGCTGTTTTTT. This gives the protein CASSVAYQENTGELFF.

The V and J genes are TRBV27 and TRBJ1-1; D remains ambiguous. The CDR3 length is 16 residues. Germline V gives CDR1 MNHEY, CDR2 SMNVEV (reference sequence). V lost 2 bases and J 0 bases, leaving 13 bases between the germline ends. The CDR3 sequence is CASSLLAGTLNTEAFF. DNA for the CDR3: TGTGCCAGCAGTTTACTAGCAGGAACCCTGAACACTGAAGCTTTCTTT.

V gene TRBV4-3 combines with J gene TRBJ1-4, with D perhaps matching TRBD1 (5 bases). V was clipped by 6 bases and J by 7 bases, with 24 bases between them. The germline V gene encodes CDR1 LGHNA and CDR2 YSLEER. This CDR3 comprises 17 residues. The CDR3 sequence is CASRSGGAGQGGEKLFF. The CDR3 nucleotides are TGCGCCAGCAGATCCGGTGGGGCAGGGCAGGGTGGTGAAAAACTGTTTTTT.

The chain recombines TRBV7-9 with TRBJ1-4, with 7 bases fitting TRBD1. This CDR3 is 17 amino acids long. Trimming cost V 5 bases and J 1 base; bases outside gene matches: 10. Germline CDR1 SEHNR, CDR2 FQNEAQ (reference sequence). CDR3 sequence reads: CASSQRSGGVTNEKLFF. For the CDR3, the DNA is TGTGCCAGCAGCCAACGATCAGGGGGTGTAACTAATGAAAAACTGTTTTTT.

The chain uses TRBV9 and TRBJ2-1; no firm D call. The CDR3 has 15 amino acids. CDR1 is SGDLS and CDR2 is YYNGEE in the germline V gene. Deletions cut 0 bases from V and 2 bases from J, with 9 bases between. The CDR3 DNA follows: TGTGCCAGCAGCGTAGGTGCGGAGCCCTACAATGAGCAGTTCTTC. This translates into CASSVGAEPYNEQFF.

This clone was recorded once. V usage is TRBV7-6 and J usage is TRBJ1-1; TRBD1 aligns across 8 bases. V dropped 10 bases and J dropped 0; count of bases not matched to a gene: 13. The V gene's germline CDR1 is SGHVS and CDR2 FNYEAQ. This CDR3 is 16 amino acids long. DNA for the CDR3: TGTGCCATTGGCGGGCAGGGGGCCCCAATGAACACTGAAGCTTTCTTT. Residues: CAIGGQGAPMNTEAFF. The whole variable domain, filled in from reference TRBV7-6 and TRBJ1-1, reads GAGVSQSPRYKVTKRGQDVALRCDPISGHVSLYWYRQALGQGPEFLTYFNYEAQQDKSGLPNDRFSAERPEGSISTLTIQRTEQRDSAMYRCAIGGQGAPMNTEAFFGQGTRLTVV.

This clone was seen a single time. The chain carries TRBV5-1 and TRBJ2-2; D is unclear. Per the germline V gene, CDR1 is SGHRS and CDR2 is YFSETQ. The CDR3 is 14 residues long. Trimming cost V 1 base and J 4 bases, with 8 bases left between them. CDR3: CASSLFRVTGELFF. CDR3 sequence (DNA): TGCGCCAGCAGCTTGTTCCGGGTCACCGGGGAGCTGTTTTTT.

The chain recombines TRBV18 with TRBJ2-7, with D hard to call. The germline V gene has CDR1 KGHSH and CDR2 LQKENI. With 3 bases removed from V and 0 bases from J, the gap between germline ends came to 9 bases. The CDR3 is 14 amino acids. The chain's CDR3 is CASSPVPGSYEQYF. The CDR3 DNA sequence: TGTGCCAGCTCACCTGTACCGGGCTCCTACGAGCAGTACTTC.

The genes are TRBV27 and TRBJ2-7, with TRBD1 matching over 7 bases. Germline CDR1 MNHEY, CDR2 SMNVEV (reference sequence). The CDR3 loop spans 16 amino acids. V trimming: 3 bases; J trimming: 2 bases; junction bases outside the gene matches: 10. The CDR3: CASSFSTNRGAYEQYF. CDR3 bases: TGTGCCAGCAGTTTCTCAACCAACAGGGGCGCCTACGAGCAGTACTTC.

The V gene is TRBV4-1, the J gene TRBJ2-2, with 7 bases that match TRBD2. The CDR3 extends over 16 amino acids. Trimming cost V 3 bases and J 3 bases; bases outside gene matches: 7. CDR1 MGHRA and CDR2 YSYEKL come from the germline V gene. The DNA of the CDR3 is TGCGCCAGCAGCCACCTTCGGGCGGGAGACACCGGGGAGCTGTTTTTT. This sequence encodes CASSHLRAGDTGELFF.

This chain connects TRBV10-3 to TRBJ2-7; D possibly corresponds to TRBD2 (6 bases). The V gene's germline CDR1 is ENHRY and CDR2 SYGVKD. CDR3 size: 13 residues. V lost 1 base to trimming and J lost 9 bases, with 13 bases between them. For the CDR3, the DNA is TGTGCCATCAGTGAGTTGGCTAGCGAGTCGCAGTACTTC. Residues: CAISELASESQYF.

The chain is built from TRBV5-1 and TRBJ2-1; no clear D. CDR3 size: 14 residues. V was cut by 4 bases and J by 1 base, with 9 bases left in between. Germline loops: CDR1 SGHRS, CDR2 YFSETQ. CDR3 bases: TGCGCCAGCAGCCCTACCCCGTCCTACAATGAGCAGTTCTTC. Its protein is CASSPTPSYNEQFF.

The chain couples TRBV4-1 to TRBJ1-2; D uncertain. This CDR3 spans 16 amino acids. Per the germline V gene, CDR1 is MGHRA and CDR2 is YSYEKL. The ends were cut back, 0 bases at V and 7 bases at J, with 18 bases in the middle. DNA of the CDR3: TGCGCCAGCAGCCAAGATCGAGCCGCGGGATCGGTTGGCTACACCTTC. Its protein is CASSQDRAAGSVGYTF.

The rearrangement joins TRBV6-1 to TRBJ1-5; D gene uncertain. Trimming took off 8 bases at V and 2 bases at J, with 13 bases between the two ends. Germline CDR1 and CDR2: MNHNS and SASEGT. This CDR3 has 14 amino acids. The CDR3 DNA reads as TGTGCCAGCGACTGGACGGGAGGCAATCAGCCCCAGCATTTT. Residues: CASDWTGGNQPQHF.

This sequence joins TRBV6-6 and TRBJ2-1; 11 bases fit TRBD1. The germline V gene has CDR1 MNHNY and CDR2 SVGAGI (reference sequence). This CDR3 is 15 amino acids long. V shed 3 bases, J shed 9 bases, and the junction held 7 bases outside the gene matches. Here the CDR3 reads CASSYGGTGGTEQFF. As DNA, the CDR3 is TGTGCCAGCAGTTATGGAGGGACAGGGGGGACTGAGCAGTTCTTC.

The table lists this clone with a count of one. The chain employs TRBV5-1 and TRBJ2-7, with 8 nucleotides matching TRBD1. Germline CDR1 reads SGHRS; CDR2 reads YFSETQ. This CDR3 is 16 amino acids long. V shed 4 bases and J 0 bases; nucleotides not matched to a gene: 9. The CDR3 coding sequence is TGCGCCAGCAGCCCGGGACAGGCGATCTACTCCTACGAGCAGTACTTC. It specifies CASSPGQAIYSYEQYF.

A single count supports this clone. The gene calls are TRBV29-1 and TRBJ2-7; D is undetermined. With 5 bases removed from V and 1 base from J, the gap between germline ends came to 9 bases. Germline V CDR1 and CDR2: SQVTM, ANQGSEA. The CDR3 consists of 12 residues. The CDR3 sequence: CSVQARSYEQYF. The DNA of the CDR3 is TGCAGCGTTCAGGCAAGATCCTACGAGCAGTACTTC.

This chain connects TRBV11-3 to TRBJ2-1; D gene uncertain. Germline V lookup: CDR1 SGHNT, CDR2 YENEEA. This CDR3 region has 15 residues. Trimming cost V 1 base and J 4 bases, with 11 bases left between them. CDR3: CASSLVPGSYNEQFF. CDR3 DNA: TGTGCCAGCAGCTTAGTTCCGGGTTCGTACAATGAGCAGTTCTTC. The whole variable domain, remainder taken from reference TRBV11-3 and TRBJ2-1, is EAGVVQSPRYKIIEKKQPVAFWCNPISGHNTLYWYLQNLGQGPELLIRYENEEAVDDSQLPKDRFSAERLKGVDSTLKIQPAELGDSAVYLCASSLVPGSYNEQFFGPGTRLTVL.

V usage is TRBV5-1 and J usage is TRBJ1-1; a possible D gene is TRBD1 (6 bases). Per germline, CDR1 SGHRS and CDR2 YFSETQ. Trimming stripped 4 bases from V and 1 base from J, with 14 bases between. The CDR3 length is 15 residues. This chain's CDR3 is CASSPNRVRNTEAFF. Written as DNA, the CDR3 is TGCGCCAGCAGCCCAAACAGGGTTAGGAACACTGAAGCTTTCTTT.